Described below is a single TCR beta chain sequence and its context. The length of the CDR3 is 14 residues. The V end lost 5 bases, the J end lost 1 base, and 11 bases lay between the germline ends. The V gene's germline CDR1 is SGHAT and CDR2 FQDESV (reference sequence). This specimen belongs to a study of control samples from healthy donors and cancer patients. Sequenced by immunoSEQ multiplex PCR; TCRdb stores in-frame clones only, minus some. The sample holds tens of thousands of clones; roughly 93% are singletons and the top ten take roughly 1.3%. The sample comprised PBMCs. The chain couples TRBV11-1 to TRBJ2-5; perhaps TRBD1 as D (6 bases). This TCR was sampled from a woman aged 40 to 49 with lung cancer. CDR3 DNA sequence: TGTGCCAGCAGCCCCGGGACAATCCAAGAGACCCAGTACTTC. Translated, it gives CASSPGTIQETQYF.